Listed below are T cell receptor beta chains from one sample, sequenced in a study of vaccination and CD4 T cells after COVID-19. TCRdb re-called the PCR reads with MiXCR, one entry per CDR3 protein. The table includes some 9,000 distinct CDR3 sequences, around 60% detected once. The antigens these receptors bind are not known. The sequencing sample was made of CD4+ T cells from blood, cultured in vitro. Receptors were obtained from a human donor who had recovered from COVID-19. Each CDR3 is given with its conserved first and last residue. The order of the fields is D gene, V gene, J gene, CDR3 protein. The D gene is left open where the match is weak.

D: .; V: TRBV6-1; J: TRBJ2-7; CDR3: CASSEKGGISEQYF
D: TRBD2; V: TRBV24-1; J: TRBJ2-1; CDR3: CATSDARGASGGYNEQFF
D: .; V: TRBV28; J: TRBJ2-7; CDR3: CASRNSKGLYEQYF
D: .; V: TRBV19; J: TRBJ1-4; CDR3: CASSIGRAAGKEKLFF
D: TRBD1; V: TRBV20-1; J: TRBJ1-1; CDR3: CSARQGANGETFF
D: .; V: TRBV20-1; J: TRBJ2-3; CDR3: CSARERGSASDTQYF
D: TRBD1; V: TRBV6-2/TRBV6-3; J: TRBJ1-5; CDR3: CASSLKSYDGQGRNQPQHF
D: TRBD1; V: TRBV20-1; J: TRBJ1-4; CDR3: CSASSGQAIGGKLFF
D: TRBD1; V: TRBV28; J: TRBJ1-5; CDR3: CGSSWQGQVSNQPQHF
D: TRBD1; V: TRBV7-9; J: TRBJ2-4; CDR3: CASSLAGTGNIQYF
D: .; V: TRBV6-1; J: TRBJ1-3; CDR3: CASMEDSGNTIYF
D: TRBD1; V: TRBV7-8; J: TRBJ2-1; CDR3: CASSLGDRRYNEQFF
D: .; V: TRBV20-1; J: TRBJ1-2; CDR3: CSANGQTGYTF
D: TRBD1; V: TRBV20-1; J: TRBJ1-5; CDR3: CSATQGGSLDQPQHF
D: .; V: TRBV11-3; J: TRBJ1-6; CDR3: CASSWGNSPLHF
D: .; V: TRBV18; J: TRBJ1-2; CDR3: CASSQRTENYGYTF
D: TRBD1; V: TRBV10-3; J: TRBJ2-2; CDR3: CAISWTGGNTGELFF
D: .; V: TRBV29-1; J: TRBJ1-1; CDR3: CSVEGGTEAFF
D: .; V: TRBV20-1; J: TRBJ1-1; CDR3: CSARLPKGNTEAFF
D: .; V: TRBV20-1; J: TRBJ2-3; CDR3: CSARDGGAPPDTQYF
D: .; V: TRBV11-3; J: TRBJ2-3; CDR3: CASSLASTDTQYF
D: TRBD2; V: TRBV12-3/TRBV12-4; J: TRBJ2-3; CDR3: CASSRRPLLGRGVSEGTDTQYF
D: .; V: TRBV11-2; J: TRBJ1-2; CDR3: CASHKGLTNYGYTF
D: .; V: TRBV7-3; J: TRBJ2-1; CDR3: CASSFQPTGDEQFF
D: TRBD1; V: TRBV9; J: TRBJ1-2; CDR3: CASSTGQARGYTF
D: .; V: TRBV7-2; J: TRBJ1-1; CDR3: CASSLGGGARSFTEAFF
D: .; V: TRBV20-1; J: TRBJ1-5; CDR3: CSALIQGGNQPQHF
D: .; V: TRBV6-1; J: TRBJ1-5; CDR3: CASSQFINQPQHF
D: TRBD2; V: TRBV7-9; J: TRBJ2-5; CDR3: CASITGLAVETQYF
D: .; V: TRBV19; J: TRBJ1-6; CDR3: CASSIETTRYNSPLHF
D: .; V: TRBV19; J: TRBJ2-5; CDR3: CASSMAVRVETQYF
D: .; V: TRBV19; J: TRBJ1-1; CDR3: CASSIVQNTEAFF
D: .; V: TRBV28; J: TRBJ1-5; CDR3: CASSLWGLGNQPQHF
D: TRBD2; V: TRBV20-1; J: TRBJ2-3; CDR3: CSARDGRETDTQYF
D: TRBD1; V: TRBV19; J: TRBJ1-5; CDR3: CASSVQTGKNQPQHF
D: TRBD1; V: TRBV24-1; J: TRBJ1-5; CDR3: CATSDLEGQGLNQPQHF
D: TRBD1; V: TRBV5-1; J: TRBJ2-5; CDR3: CASSDPGQGKETQYF
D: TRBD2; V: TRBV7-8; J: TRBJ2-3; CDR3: CASSPRTAGGLDTQYF
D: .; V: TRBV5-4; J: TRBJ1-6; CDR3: CASSLSMGGKSPLHF
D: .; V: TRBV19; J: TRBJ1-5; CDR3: CASSIEGLGSAQHF
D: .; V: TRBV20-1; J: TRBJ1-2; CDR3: CSARGPGIDNYGYTF
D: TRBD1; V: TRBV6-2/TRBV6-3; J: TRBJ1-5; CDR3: CASSYGGQYSNQPQHF
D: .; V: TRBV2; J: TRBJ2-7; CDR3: CASSGREQYF
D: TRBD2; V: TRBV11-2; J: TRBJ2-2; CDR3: CASSSPGSGAGELFF
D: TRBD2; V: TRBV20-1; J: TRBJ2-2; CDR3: CSARAPAGAHTGELFF
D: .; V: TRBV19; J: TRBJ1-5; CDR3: CASSMGPVSNQPQHF
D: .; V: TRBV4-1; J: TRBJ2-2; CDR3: CASSPGLAVTNTGELFF
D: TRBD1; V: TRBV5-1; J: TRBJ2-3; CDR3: CASGGTGGTDTQYF
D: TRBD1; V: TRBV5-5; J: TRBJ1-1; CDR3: CASRRDRAYRVNTEAFF
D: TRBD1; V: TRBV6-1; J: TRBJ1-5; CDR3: CASSTGDQPQHF
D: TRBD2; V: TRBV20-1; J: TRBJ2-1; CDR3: CSARDATSGGAYEQFF
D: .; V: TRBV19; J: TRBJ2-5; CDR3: CASSIEGRKETQYF
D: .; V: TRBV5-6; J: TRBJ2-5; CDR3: CASSLQGYQETQYF
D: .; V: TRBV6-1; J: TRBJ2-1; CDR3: CASSLRNNEQFF
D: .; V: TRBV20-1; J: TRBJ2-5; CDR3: CSAIGTNQETQYF
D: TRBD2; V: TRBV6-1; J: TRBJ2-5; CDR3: CASRTSGDETQYF
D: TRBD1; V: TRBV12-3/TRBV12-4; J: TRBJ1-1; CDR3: CASSRTGGRGTEAFF